This T cell receptor beta chain was documented in a study of T cell responses to AZD1222 COVID-19 vaccine. In the study overall: Second-dose timings of about 4 or about 12 weeks were pooled.

V was clipped by 1 base and J by 0 bases, with 10 bases between them. The length of the CDR3 is 15 residues. Per germline, CDR1 LNHDA and CDR2 SQIVND (reference sequence). Turning to this clone: Its antigen remains unknown.

General observations from the study: Clonal diversity was possibly underestimated, and the donors were mostly white British, with more females. At 160-218 and 743-854, vaccine-associated CD4 TCRs were dominant, and they spanned spike. At study baseline, merely more than 5 AZD1222 recipients were seropositive.

The assay was immunoSEQ multiplex PCR, and TCRdb's table has in-frame clones only and misses some. The sample consists of more than 95,000 clones, around 89% of them appearing once. This material consisted of peripheral blood, taken on day 0 of AZD1222 vaccination. The receptor comes from an adult in good health. The chain couples TRBV19 to TRBJ2-7; a possible D gene is TRBD2 (5 bases). The CDR3 is CASSIGAGHSYEQYF. The CDR3 region has the DNA TGTGCCAGTAGTATAGGGGCGGGCCACTCCTACGAGCAGTACTTC.